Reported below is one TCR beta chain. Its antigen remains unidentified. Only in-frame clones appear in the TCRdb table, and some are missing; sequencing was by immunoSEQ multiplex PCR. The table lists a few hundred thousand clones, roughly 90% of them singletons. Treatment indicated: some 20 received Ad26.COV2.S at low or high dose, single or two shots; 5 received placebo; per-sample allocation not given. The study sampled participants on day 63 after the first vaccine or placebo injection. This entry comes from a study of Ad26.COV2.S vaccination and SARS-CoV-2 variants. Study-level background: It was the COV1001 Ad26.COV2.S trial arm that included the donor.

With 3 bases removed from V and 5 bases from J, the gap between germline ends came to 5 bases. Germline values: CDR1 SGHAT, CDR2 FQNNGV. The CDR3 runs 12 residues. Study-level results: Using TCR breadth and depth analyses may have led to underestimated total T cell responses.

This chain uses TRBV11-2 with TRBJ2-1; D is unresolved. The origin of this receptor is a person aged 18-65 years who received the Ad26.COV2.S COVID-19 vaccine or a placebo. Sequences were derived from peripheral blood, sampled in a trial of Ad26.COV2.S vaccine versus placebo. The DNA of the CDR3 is TGTGCCAGCAGCTTCACTAACAATGAGCAGTTCTTC. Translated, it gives CASSFTNNEQFF.